The entry that follows covers one T cell receptor (beta chain) sequence. Antigen specificity is unknown. Quantitative 5'-RACE with molecular barcodes produced the TCR beta libraries. A single record per CDR3 protein comes from TCRdb applying MiXCR to the 5' RACE reads. Among about 270,000 distinct CDR3 sequences listed, more than 25% were seen once. This sample was included in a study of CD8 T cells in ankylosing spondylitis. General study results and limits: It appeared that ankylosing spondylitis blood was characterized by a TCR beta motif of several highly homologous variants. Enrichment of disease-linked clones was reportedly significant in matched ankylosing spondylitis synovial fluid.

The CDR3 extends over 15 amino acids. The germline V gene has CDR1 SGHAT and CDR2 FQNNGV. The V end lost 0 bases, the J end lost 5 bases, and 13 bases lay between the germline ends. The TCR originated in a male donor with ankylosing spondylitis or in good health (not recorded which). Sequenced input: blood, either unsorted or a sorted T cell fraction (not recorded which). The V call is TRBV11-2, the J call TRBJ2-5; D is unclear. The CDR3 region is CASSLEAGVWETQYF. CDR3 sequence (DNA): TGTGCCAGCAGCTTAGAGGCTGGAGTGTGGGAGACCCAGTACTTC.